These 3 T cell receptor beta chains were all obtained from the same sample, sequenced in a study of T cells in Graves' hyperthyroidism and ophthalmopathy (dated by TCRdb to the late 2010s). Library prep was done by multiplex PCR. The sequencer was an Illumina HiSeq 2000. TCR beta CDR3 regions were amplified from RNA transcripts. A first-round RT-PCR of the TCR CDR3 used the HTBI primer set with the Qiagen OneStep RT-PCR kit. TCRdb applied fastp at Q25 and MiXCR to the public reads, then kept only in-frame beta chains. Each entry is one CDR3 protein sequence, shown with its most common DNA and genes. The sample records fewer than 650,000 distinct CDR3 sequences, roughly 14% of which are singletons. The ten largest clones add up to around 4.5% of the sample. The sequenced sample consisted of blood. The source of these receptors is a woman aged 40 to 50 with Graves' ophthalmopathy.

Here the CDR3 reads CASSLPHRNTIYF. The CDR3 coding sequence is TGTGCCAGCAGTTTACCCCACCGAAACACCATATATTTT. This chain joins TRBV28 and TRBJ1-3; D gene uncertain. Trimming removed 2 bases at V and 5 bases at J, with 7 bases between. CDR1 is MDHEN and CDR2 is SYDVKM in the germline V gene. The CDR3 is 13 residues long.

This clonotype was counted at least ten times. This may be a read error, as it is one base from a much larger clone. This rearrangement joins TRBV6-1 to TRBJ1-1; 7 nucleotides agree with TRBD1. This CDR3 is built from 13 residues. CDR1 and CDR2 (germline): MNHNS, SASEGT. Trimming cost V 7 bases and J 4 bases; bases outside gene matches: 6. The CDR3 loop is CASTLAGGTEAFF. CDR3 in DNA: TGTGCCAGCACCTTAGCAGGGGGCACTGAAGCTTTCTTT.

This clonotype was detected a few times. This sequence joins TRBV20-1 and TRBJ2-3; weak D call: TRBD2 (6 bases). Germline V gene lookup returns CDR1 DFQATT and CDR2 SNEGSKA (reference sequence). There are 17 residues in the CDR3. Trimming pared 6 bases from V and 0 bases from J, leaving 22 bases between. The CDR3 region has the DNA TGCAGTGCGAGTGGGGCGGGGCAGGCATCTAGCACAGATACGCAGTATTTT. Translation: CSASGAGQASSTDTQYF.